The 24 T cell receptor beta chains presented below share a single source sample, sequenced in a study of T cells after yellow fever vaccination. MiXCR was run by TCRdb on the 5' RACE reads, yielding one entry per CDR3 protein. Of a few hundred thousand distinct CDR3 sequences in the sample, around 19% were seen once. The specimen was PBMCs, collected before the yellow fever booster vaccination. Receptor source: a man between 18 and 29 years old who received the YFV17D yellow fever vaccine.

This chain uses TRBV7-2 with TRBJ2-3; D remains unclear. CDR3 length: 15 residues. CDR1 is SGHTA and CDR2 is FQGNSA in the germline V gene. V lost 2 bases to trimming and J lost 0 bases, with 9 bases between them. In DNA, the CDR3 is TGTGCCAGCAGCTTACCCACCGCGAGCACAGATACGCAGTATTTT. It yields the protein CASSLPTASTDTQYF.

V usage is TRBV2 and J usage is TRBJ2-3; 8 bases match TRBD2. With V trimmed by 3 bases and J by 5 bases, 7 bases remained unmatched. Germline CDR1 reads SNHLY; CDR2 reads FYNNEI. The CDR3 has 15 amino acids. CDR3 sequence: CASSEAGLVGDTQYF. CDR3 nucleotide sequence: TGTGCCAGCAGTGAGGCGGGACTAGTAGGAGATACGCAGTATTTT.

The CDR3 DNA sequence: TGTGCCAGCAGCGTAGGGGGGAGCACCGGGGAGCTGTTTTTT. This encodes CASSVGGSTGELFF. This chain links TRBV9 with TRBJ2-2; D may be TRBD1 or TRBD2 (5 bases each). Germline V gene lookup returns CDR1 SGDLS and CDR2 YYNGEE. Trimming pared 0 bases from V and 4 bases from J, leaving 7 bases between. The CDR3 loop spans 14 amino acids.

This clonotype turned up a few times. The rearrangement links TRBV5-1 to TRBJ2-5; D is ambiguous. This CDR3 region has 13 residues. Germline loops: CDR1 SGHRS, CDR2 YFSETQ. V lost 0 bases to trimming and J lost 5 bases, with 8 bases between them. The CDR3 here is CASSLATRETQYF. The DNA for the CDR3 is TGCGCCAGCAGCTTGGCCACCCGCGAGACCCAGTACTTC. Full variable domain (remainder filled in from reference TRBV5-1 and TRBJ2-5): KAGVTQTPRYLIKTRGQQVTLSCSPISGHRSVSWYQQTPGQGLQFLFEYFSETQRNKGNFPGRFSGRQFSNSRSEMNVSTLELGDSALYLCASSLATRETQYFGPGTRLLVL.

This clonotype has a handful of counts. The chain uses TRBV12-3 or TRBV12-4 and TRBJ2-5, with a weak D call TRBD1 (6 bases). The CDR3 length is 13 residues. The V end lost 5 bases, the J end lost 4 bases, and 11 bases lay between the germline ends. CDR3 protein: CASSRGSLETQYF. As DNA, the CDR3 is TGTGCCAGCAGTAGGGGGAGTTTAGAGACCCAGTACTTC.

There are a few counts of this clonotype. This chain links TRBV5-1 with TRBJ1-2; possible D gene TRBD1, 6 bases. CDR1 is SGHRS, CDR2 YFSETQ, per germline. There are 13 residues in the CDR3. V was clipped by 2 bases and J by 5 bases, with 10 bases between them. CDR3 nucleotide sequence: TGCGCCAGCAGCTTACAGGGCGAATATGGCTACACCTTC. It yields the protein CASSLQGEYGYTF.

This clonotype was counted between two and nine times. The chain links TRBV5-1 to TRBJ2-7; TRBD2 matches 7 bases. The germline gives CDR1 SGHRS, CDR2 YFSETQ. V was clipped by 4 bases and J by 4 bases; unmatched bases: 5. The CDR3 is 13 amino acids. The CDR3 protein is CASSASGVYEQYF. The CDR3 DNA reads TGCGCCAGCAGCGCTAGCGGAGTTTACGAGCAGTACTTC.

This chain joins TRBV3-1 and TRBJ2-1; no definite D call. Germline assignment: CDR1 LGHDT and CDR2 YNNKEL (reference sequence). V was clipped by 4 bases and J by 8 bases, with 12 bases between them. The CDR3 contains 13 residues. The CDR3 bases are TGTGCCAGCAGCCCTTCGGTGCAAGATGAGCAGTTCTTC. It translates to CASSPSVQDEQFF.

The rearrangement links TRBV9 to TRBJ2-5; the match to TRBD1 covers 10 bases. CDR1 SGDLS and CDR2 YYNGEE come from the germline V gene. The CDR3 loop spans 17 amino acids. Trimming at V came to 4 bases and at J to 0 bases, leaving 9 bases not matched to a gene. The CDR3 reads CASSFSGGQGYQETQYF. The CDR3 DNA follows: TGTGCCAGCAGCTTCTCAGGGGGACAGGGGTACCAAGAGACCCAGTACTTC.

J is TRBJ1-3 and V is TRBV9; D is ambiguous. This CDR3 is 14 amino acids long. CDR1 is SGDLS, CDR2 YYNGEE, per germline. The V and J ends lost 2 bases and 0 bases respectively, with 6 bases between them. CDR3: CASSVHSSGNTIYF. In DNA, the CDR3 is TGTGCCAGCAGCGTTCACAGCTCTGGAAACACCATATATTTT.

This rearrangement joins TRBV20-1 to TRBJ2-3, with 7 bases that match TRBD2. V trimming: 0 bases; J trimming: 7 bases; junction bases outside the gene matches: 13. Germline assignment: CDR1 DFQATT and CDR2 SNEGSKA (reference sequence). The CDR3 length is 16 residues. The CDR3 reads CSARDTGTGGTYTQYF. The CDR3 region has the DNA TGCAGTGCTAGAGATACCGGGACGGGGGGTACTTATACGCAGTATTTT.

The rearrangement links TRBV4-3 to TRBJ2-7; D is uncertain. This CDR3 spans 16 amino acids. CDR1 is LGHNA, CDR2 YSLEER, per germline. The V gene lost 0 bases and the J gene lost 2 bases, with 14 bases spanning the gap. Written as DNA, the CDR3 is TGCGCCAGCAGCCAAGATTTAGGGCAGATCACCTACGAGCAGTACTTC. This codes for CASSQDLGQITYEQYF.

This chain joins TRBV28 and TRBJ2-5; D might be TRBD1 (5 bases). CDR3 length equals 15 residues. Germline V lookup: CDR1 MDHEN, CDR2 SYDVKM. V lost 6 bases and J lost 0, with 14 bases in between. The CDR3 coding sequence is TGTGCCAGCAGGATGACAGTGGGGAACCAAGAGACCCAGTACTTC. This gives the protein CASRMTVGNQETQYF.

This rearrangement joins TRBV5-4 to TRBJ1-6; D might be TRBD1 (6 bases). Trimming took 6 bases from V and 8 from J, leaving 18 bases between them. The length of the CDR3 is 15 residues. Germline lookup yields CDR1 SGHNT and CDR2 YYREEE (reference sequence). CDR3 in DNA: TGTGCCAGCAACCTAGACAACAGGGTTGATTCACCCCTCCACTTT. It codes for CASNLDNRVDSPLHF. The full variable domain, in which reference TRBV5-4 and TRBJ1-6 provide the parts outside the CDR3, is ETGVTQSPTHLIKTRGQQVTLRCSSQSGHNTVSWYQQALGQGPQFIFQYYREEENGRGNFPPRFSGLQFPNYSSELNVNALELDDSALYLCASNLDNRVDSPLHFGNGTRLTVT.

This chain joins TRBV7-9 and TRBJ2-5; 9 bases agree with TRBD1. Germline lookup yields CDR1 SEHNR and CDR2 FQNEAQ (reference sequence). With 5 bases clipped from V and 2 bases from J, the junction kept 6 bases outside the gene matches. This CDR3 contains 15 residues. CDR3 coding DNA: TGTGCCAGCAGCACCCGGACAGGGGATCAAGAGACCCAGTACTTC. Its translation: CASSTRTGDQETQYF. The whole variable domain, remainder taken from reference TRBV7-9 and TRBJ2-5, is DTGVSQNPRHKITKRGQNVTFRCDPISEHNRLYWYRQTLGQGPEFLTYFQNEAQLEKSRLLSDRFSAERPKGSFSTLEIQRTEQGDSAMYLCASSTRTGDQETQYFGPGTRLLVL.

This clonotype was recorded at least ten times. The chain's CDR3 is CASQKEVGQGTYEQYF. Here the CDR3 DNA reads TGTGCCAGCCAAAAAGAGGTTGGACAGGGGACCTACGAGCAGTACTTC. This chain joins TRBV4-2 and TRBJ2-7; TRBD1 agrees at 9 bases. CDR1 LGHNA and CDR2 YNFKEQ come from the germline V gene. V was clipped by 8 bases and J by 2 bases; unmatched bases: 13. CDR3 size: 16 residues.

The chain combines TRBV20-1 with TRBJ2-3; the D is unclear. V lost 3 bases and J lost 6, with 19 bases in between. This CDR3 is 15 amino acids long. CDR1 DFQATT and CDR2 SNEGSKA come from the germline V gene (reference sequence). The CDR3 DNA sequence: TGCAGTGCTAGTTACGCGGCCCGCTTCTCTGATACGCAGTATTTT. It translates to CSASYAARFSDTQYF.

The V call is TRBV6-6, the J call TRBJ1-2; tentatively, D is TRBD1 (5 bases). The CDR3 spans 15 residues. Trimming left V 4 bases short and J 4 bases short, with 16 bases between. Germline CDR1 is MNHNY and CDR2 is SVGAGI (reference sequence). The CDR3 sequence is CASSWPGRGFYGYTF. DNA of the CDR3: TGTGCCAGCAGTTGGCCCGGGAGGGGCTTCTATGGCTACACCTTC.

The chain carries TRBV18 and TRBJ2-2; D gene uncertain. The V end was cut by 2 bases, the J end by 7 bases, with 17 bases between. The germline V gene has CDR1 KGHSH and CDR2 LQKENI. There are 16 residues in the CDR3. The CDR3 DNA is TGTGCCAGCTCACCAACTCGCGGTAGGGCTGGCGGGGAGCTGTTTTTT. As protein: CASSPTRGRAGGELFF. The full variable domain, rest sourced from reference TRBV18 and TRBJ2-2, is NAGVMQNPRHLVRRRGQEARLRCSPMKGHSHVYWYRQLPEEGLKFMVYLQKENIIDESGMPKERFSAEFPKEGPSILRIQQVVRGDSAAYFCASSPTRGRAGGELFFGEGSRLTVL.

This clonotype was counted a few times. This chain connects TRBV28 to TRBJ1-5; no definite D call. This CDR3 comprises 11 residues. Between the trimmed V and J ends, which lost 1 base and 11 bases, there was a span of 6 bases. Germline assignment: CDR1 MDHEN and CDR2 SYDVKM. The CDR3: CASSLSLAQHF. The CDR3 bases are TGTGCCAGCAGTTTATCCCTGGCCCAGCATTTT. The full variable domain, rest sourced from reference TRBV28 and TRBJ1-5, is DVKVTQSSRYLVKRTGEKVFLECVQDMDHENMFWYRQDPGLGLRLIYFSYDVKMKEKGDIPEGYSVSREKKERFSLILESASTNQTSMYLCASSLSLAQHFGDGTRLSIL.

The chain joins TRBV25-1 to TRBJ2-5; D is possibly TRBD1 or TRBD2 (6 bases each). This CDR3 is built from 15 residues. CDR1 and CDR2 (germline): MGHDK, SYGVNS. V dropped 2 bases and J dropped 5 bases, with 15 bases sitting between them. The CDR3 sequence is CASSETGRFGETQYF. The CDR3, as DNA: TGTGCCAGCAGTGAAACAGGGAGGTTCGGCGAGACCCAGTACTTC. The full variable domain, its missing parts supplied by reference TRBV25-1 and TRBJ2-5, is EADIYQTPRYLVIGTGKKITLECSQTMGHDKMYWYQQDPGMELHLIHYSYGVNSTEKGDLSSESTVSRIRTEHFPLTLESARPSHTSQYLCASSETGRFGETQYFGPGTRLLVL.

This chain uses TRBV29-1 with TRBJ1-2, with D tentatively TRBD1 (5 bases). Looked up from germline, CDR1 is SQVTM and CDR2 is ANQGSEA. The CDR3 runs to 12 residues. Trimming removed 0 bases from V and 7 bases from J, with 9 bases in between. The chain's CDR3 is CSVEDLRGGYTF. DNA for the CDR3: TGCAGCGTTGAAGACTTAAGGGGTGGCTACACCTTC.

V is TRBV5-1 and J is TRBJ2-5, with 8 bases fitting TRBD2. With V trimmed by 0 bases and J by 5 bases, 6 bases remained unmatched. Germline CDR1 is SGHRS and CDR2 is YFSETQ. The length of the CDR3 is 15 residues. The chain's CDR3 is CASSLAGGAFETQYF. DNA of the CDR3: TGCGCCAGCAGCTTGGCCGGGGGGGCCTTTGAGACCCAGTACTTC.

V usage is TRBV9 and J usage is TRBJ2-5, with 8 bases aligning to TRBD1. The CDR3 spans 15 residues. V was pared by 2 bases and J by 5 bases, with 8 bases of the junction left unmatched. Germline V gives CDR1 SGDLS, CDR2 YYNGEE. The chain's CDR3 is CASSVSGGLGETQYF. Written as DNA, the CDR3 is TGTGCCAGCAGCGTGTCAGGGGGCCTGGGGGAGACCCAGTACTTC.